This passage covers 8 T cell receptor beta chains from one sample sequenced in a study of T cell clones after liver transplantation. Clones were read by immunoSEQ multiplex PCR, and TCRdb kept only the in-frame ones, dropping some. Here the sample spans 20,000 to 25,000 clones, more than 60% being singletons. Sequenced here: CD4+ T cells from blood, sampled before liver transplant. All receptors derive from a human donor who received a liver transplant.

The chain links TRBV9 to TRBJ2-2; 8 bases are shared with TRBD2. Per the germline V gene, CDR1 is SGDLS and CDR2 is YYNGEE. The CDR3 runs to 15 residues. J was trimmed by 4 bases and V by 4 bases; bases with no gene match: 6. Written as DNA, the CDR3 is TGTGCCAGCAGCCCGAGCGGGAGCGCCACCGGGGAGCTGTTTTTT. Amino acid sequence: CASSPSGSATGELFF. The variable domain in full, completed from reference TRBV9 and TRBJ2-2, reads DSGVTQTPKHLITATGQRVTLRCSPRSGDLSVYWYQQSLDQGLQFLIQYYNGEERAKGNILERFSAQQFPDLHSELNLSSLELGDSALYFCASSPSGSATGELFFGEGSRLTVL.

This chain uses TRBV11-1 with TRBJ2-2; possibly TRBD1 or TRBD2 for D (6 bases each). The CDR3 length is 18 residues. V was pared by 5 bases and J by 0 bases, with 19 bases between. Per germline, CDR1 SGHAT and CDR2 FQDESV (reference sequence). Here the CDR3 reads CASSKGGSGGPNTGELFF. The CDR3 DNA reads TGTGCCAGCAGCAAAGGAGGTAGTGGGGGGCCGAACACCGGGGAGCTGTTTTTT. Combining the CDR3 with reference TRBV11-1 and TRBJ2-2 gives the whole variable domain EAEVAQSPRYKITEKSQAVAFWCDPISGHATLYWYRQILGQGPELLVQFQDESVVDDSQLPKDRFSAERLKGVDSTLKIQPAELGDSAMYLCASSKGGSGGPNTGELFFGEGSRLTVL.

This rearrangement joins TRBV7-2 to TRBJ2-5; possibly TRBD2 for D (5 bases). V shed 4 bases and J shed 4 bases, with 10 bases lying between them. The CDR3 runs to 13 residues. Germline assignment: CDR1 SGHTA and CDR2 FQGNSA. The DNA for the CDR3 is TGTGCCAGCAGCTCCAGTGCGGGAGAGACCCAGTACTTC. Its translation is CASSSSAGETQYF. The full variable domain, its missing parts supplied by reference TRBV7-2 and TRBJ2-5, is GAGVSQSPSNKVTEKGKDVELRCDPISGHTALYWYRQSLGQGLEFLIYFQGNSAPDKSGLPSDRFSAERTGGSVSTLTIQRTQQEDSAVYLCASSSSAGETQYFGPGTRLLVL.

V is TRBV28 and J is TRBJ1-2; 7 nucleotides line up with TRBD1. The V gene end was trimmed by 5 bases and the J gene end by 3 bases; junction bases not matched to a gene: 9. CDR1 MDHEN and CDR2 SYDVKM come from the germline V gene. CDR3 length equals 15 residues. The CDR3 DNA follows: TGTGCCAGCAGTACGAACAGGGGCGAGGACTATGGCTACACCTTC. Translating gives CASSTNRGEDYGYTF.

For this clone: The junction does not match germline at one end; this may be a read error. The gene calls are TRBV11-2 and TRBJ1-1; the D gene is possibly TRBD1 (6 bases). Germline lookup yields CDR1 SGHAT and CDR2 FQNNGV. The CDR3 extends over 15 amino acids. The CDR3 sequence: CASSPGVRPNAEAFF. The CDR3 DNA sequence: TGTGCCAGCAGCCCAGGGGTCAGGCCGAACGCTGAAGCTTTCTTT.

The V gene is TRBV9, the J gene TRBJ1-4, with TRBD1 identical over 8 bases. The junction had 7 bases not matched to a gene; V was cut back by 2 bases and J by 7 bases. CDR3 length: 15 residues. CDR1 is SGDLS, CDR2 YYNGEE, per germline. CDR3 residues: CASSVGAGGVEKLFF. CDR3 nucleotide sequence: TGTGCCAGCAGCGTCGGCGCAGGGGGCGTTGAAAAACTGTTTTTT. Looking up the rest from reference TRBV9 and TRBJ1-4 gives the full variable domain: DSGVTQTPKHLITATGQRVTLRCSPRSGDLSVYWYQQSLDQGLQFLIQYYNGEERAKGNILERFSAQQFPDLHSELNLSSLELGDSALYFCASSVGAGGVEKLFFGSGTQLSVL.

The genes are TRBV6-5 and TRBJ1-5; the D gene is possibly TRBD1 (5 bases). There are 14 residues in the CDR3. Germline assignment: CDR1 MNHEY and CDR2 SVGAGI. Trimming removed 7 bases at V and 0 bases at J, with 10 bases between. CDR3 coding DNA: TGTGCCAGCACCAAGACAGATAGCAATCAGCCCCAGCATTTT. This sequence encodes CASTKTDSNQPQHF.

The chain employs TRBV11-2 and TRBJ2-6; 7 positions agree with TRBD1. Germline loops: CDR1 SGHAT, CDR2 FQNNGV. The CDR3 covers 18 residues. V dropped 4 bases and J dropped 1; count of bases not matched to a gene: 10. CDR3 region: CASSSRGQTSSGANVLTF. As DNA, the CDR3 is TGTGCCAGCAGCTCCAGGGGACAGACAAGTTCTGGGGCCAACGTCCTGACTTTC.